Each of the 3 T cell receptor beta chains below was sequenced from the same sample in a study of T cells in localized non-small cell lung cancer. TCRdb's copy holds only in-frame clones and misses some; the assay was immunoSEQ multiplex PCR. The repertoire has 8,500 to 13,000 clones, about 88% of them found once; the top ten carry around 8.6%. Sample: peripheral blood, taken before any cancer treatment. The source of these receptors is a male donor at least 60 years old with stage III lung adenocarcinoma.

The table lists this clone with a count of one. This chain uses TRBV5-6 with TRBJ2-7, with 11 bases matching TRBD2. J lost 7 bases, V lost 2 bases, and 11 bases had no gene match. The CDR3 is 16 residues long. CDR1 and CDR2 (germline): SGHDT, YYEEEE. The CDR3 region is CASSFMETSGVGEQYF. DNA of the CDR3: TGTGCCAGCAGCTTTATGGAGACTAGCGGGGTTGGGGAGCAGTACTTC. The variable domain in full, with the rest retrieved from reference TRBV5-6 and TRBJ2-7, is DAGVTQSPTHLIKTRGQQVTLRCSPKSGHDTVSWYQQALGQGPQFIFQYYEEEERQRGNFPDRFSGHQFPNYSSELNVNALLLGDSALYLCASSFMETSGVGEQYFGPGTRLTVT.

This sequence joins TRBV13 and TRBJ2-3; D gene unclear. This CDR3 contains 15 residues. Per the germline V gene, CDR1 is PRHDT and CDR2 is FYEKMQ (reference sequence). Trimming pared 0 bases from V and 2 bases from J, leaving 9 bases between. Here the CDR3 DNA reads TGTGCCAGCAGCTTAGGTCTACCATACACAGATACGCAGTATTTT. Encoded protein: CASSLGLPYTDTQYF.

The V gene is TRBV19, the J gene TRBJ2-3; a possible D gene is TRBD1 (6 bases). Per the germline V gene, CDR1 is LNHDA and CDR2 is SQIVND (reference sequence). Trimming took 1 base from V and 1 from J, leaving 12 bases between them. This CDR3 is built from 16 residues. The CDR3, as DNA: TGTGCCAGTAGTATAGGTGGGGCAGGGGGCACAGATACGCAGTATTTT. Residues: CASSIGGAGGTDTQYF.